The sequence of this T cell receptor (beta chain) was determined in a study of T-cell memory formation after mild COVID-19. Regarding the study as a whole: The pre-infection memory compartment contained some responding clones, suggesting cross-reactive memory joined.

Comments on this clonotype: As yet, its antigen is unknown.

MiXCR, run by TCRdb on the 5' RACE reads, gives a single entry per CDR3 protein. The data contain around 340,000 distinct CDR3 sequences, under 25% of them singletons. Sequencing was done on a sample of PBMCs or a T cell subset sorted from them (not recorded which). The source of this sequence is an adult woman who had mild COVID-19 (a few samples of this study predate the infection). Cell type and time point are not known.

Here the CDR3 DNA reads TGTGCCAGCAGCATGGCTCTGAACACTGAAGCTTTCTTT. Protein product: CASSMALNTEAFF. The chain is built from TRBV7-9 and TRBJ1-1; no clear D. The CDR3 extends over 13 amino acids. V was shortened by 5 bases and J by 0 bases, with 7 bases between the two germline ends. The V gene's germline CDR1 is SEHNR and CDR2 FQNEAQ (reference sequence).